The present T cell receptor beta chain was sequenced within a study of blood T cell repertoires in COVID-19 (dated by TCRdb to the early 2020s). About the investigation overall: Collaborator samples came from the United States, Italy and Spain and covered acute and convalescent phases of COVID-19. The material from the prospective study consisted of cDNA or gDNA derived from T cells, B-cell-depleted T cells, or PBMCs. Deeply sampled blood TCRbeta repertoires from subjects exposed to, actively infected with, or recovered from COVID-19 were included in the dataset. A freely available public database, intended as a resource for researchers studying the immune response to SARS-CoV-2, is where the repertoires were released. The samples were drawn from two sources: the first 160 participants of the ongoing ImmuneRACE study, and 1,200 or so subjects contributed by 6 global collaborators. Sample metadata almost always included a de-identified subject ID, COVID-19 status, age in years and sex. HLA class I and class II types, where available, came from metadata supplied by the sample provider rather than from assay-based typing. Here is what the overall study found, with its caveats: How much clinical and demographic metadata was included differed by source and by participant, and the metadata was provided uncurated.

Each collaborating institution followed its own protocols to collect whole blood in K2EDTA tubes. For TCRbeta analysis, collaborator samples were shipped as frozen whole blood, as isolated PBMCs, or as DNA extracted from either sample type. From the cysteine through the phenylalanine, the CDR3 covers 18 amino acids. Of the read, only the CDR3 DNA is kept; its 54 bases are in frame from base 1. The V end gives up 3 bases and the J end 0 bases, leaving 5 bases in the junction not matched to a gene. For CDR1 and CDR2, the germline V gene (reference sequence) lists LNHDA and SQIVND. This clone was recorded once. Its antigen is unknown. No base quality values were provided; no much bigger clone lies one nucleotide off. TCRbeta CDR3 regions were amplified from genomic DNA using the immunoSEQ Assay, a bias-controlled multiplex PCR. The study's processing was this. Nucleated cell counts per sample were estimated from amplification of reference gene primers within the assay. To quantify the absolute abundance of each unique TCRbeta CDR3 rearrangement, sequence reads were collapsed and filtered. For each sample, productive Simpson clonality was calculated as the square root of Simpson's diversity index across productive rearrangements. In TCRdb, the immuneACCESS table is reduced to in-frame sequences with V and J assigned. These tables do not hold every clone; where another copy was compared, an unresolved V gene accounts for under half, and the others remain unexplained. Clonal size and the V and J genes are those of that table, whereas D and trimming came from the DNA. This sample is represented by some 100,000 clones; 80% to 90% of them were singletons. 6.5% to 9.5% of the sample goes to the ten largest clones.

Recombination joined TRBV19 with TRBJ2-1; 13 middle bases align to TRBD2. This TCR came from a woman aged 70-85 years with acute or convalescent COVID-19. The sequenced sample consisted of peripheral blood. The nucleotide sequence is given as TGTGCCAGTAGTATCTGGGGACTAGCGGGGACCTCCTACAATGAGCAGTTCTTC. Its coded protein is CASSIWGLAGTSYNEQFF.